This entry describes one T cell receptor beta chain. The antigen remains undetermined. The data derive from a study of T cell repertoires in cytomegalovirus infection. Study-wide findings and caveats: HLA-C-restricted, CMV-specific TCR beta clonotypes were dominant ex vivo. The cumulative frequency of public TCR beta families distinguished individuals who carried CMV together with the relevant HLA.

TCRdb analysed the reads with MiXCR anew, one entry per CDR3 protein. The profile covers approximately 500,000 distinct CDR3 sequences, with 10% to 12% appearing a single time and roughly a tenth taken by the ten largest. The germline V gene has CDR1 SNHLY and CDR2 FYNNEI. This CDR3 has 15 amino acids. The ends were cut back, 4 bases at V and 5 bases at J, with 14 bases in the middle. This chain connects TRBV2 to TRBJ2-2; tentatively, D is TRBD2 (5 bases). Sequenced input: PBMCs. This receptor was identified in a human donor in good health (CMV status not recorded). Some clones in this sample may be carry-over from other donors' samples. The CDR3 bases are TGTGCCAGCAGTGGGACTCGTCTCTGGACCGGGGAGCTGTTTTTT. Its translation is CASSGTRLWTGELFF.